A single sample is the source of the 27 T cell receptor beta chains below, sequenced in a study of T cell responses to AZD1222 COVID-19 vaccine. Assay: immunoSEQ multiplex PCR; the TCRdb copy retains only in-frame clones and omits some. The table lists more than 100,000 clones, approximately 86% of them singletons. Sequenced here: peripheral blood, sampled on day 0 of AZD1222 vaccination. The origin of the receptors is an adult in good health.

A single count supports this clone. The V gene is TRBV19, the J gene TRBJ1-1; D is unclear. The CDR3 contains 14 residues. Looked up from germline, CDR1 is LNHDA and CDR2 is SQIVND (reference sequence). Trimming removed 9 bases from V and 3 bases from J, with 17 bases in between. The CDR3 is CASNDWRADTEAFF. CDR3 bases: TGTGCCAGCAACGACTGGAGGGCGGACACTGAAGCTTTCTTT.

This clone was detected once. The rearrangement links TRBV16 to TRBJ1-2, with a weak D call TRBD1 (5 bases). V was trimmed by 4 bases and J by 4 bases, leaving 13 bases between them. Per the germline V gene, CDR1 is KGHSY and CDR2 is FQNENV. The CDR3 runs to 14 residues. CDR3 region: CASSPLGGGYGYTF. The CDR3 DNA reads as TGTGCCAGCAGCCCCCTTGGTGGGGGCTATGGCTACACCTTC.

The rearrangement uses TRBV7-2 and TRBJ1-1; D gene unclear. Trimming pared 11 bases from V and 0 bases from J, leaving 16 bases between. This CDR3 comprises 14 residues. The germline V gene has CDR1 SGHTA and CDR2 FQGNSA. The CDR3, as DNA: TGTGCCGGGGTGCCAGGCCCCTTGAACACTGAAGCTTTCTTT. Translating gives CAGVPGPLNTEAFF.

The genes are TRBV5-4 and TRBJ2-1; 11 nucleotides line up with TRBD2. CDR3 length: 15 amino acids. The junction had 0 bases not matched to a gene; V was cut back by 2 bases and J by 2 bases. CDR1 is SGHNT and CDR2 is YYREEE in the germline V gene (reference sequence). Here the CDR3 reads CASSFSGGAYNEQFF. The CDR3 coding sequence is TGTGCCAGCAGCTTTAGCGGGGGGGCCTACAATGAGCAGTTCTTC.

This chain links TRBV7-9 with TRBJ1-6; TRBD1 might be the D (5 bases). CDR1 is SEHNR, CDR2 FQNEAQ, per germline (reference sequence). Trimming shortened V by 5 bases and J by 8 bases, and 13 bases separated the two germline ends. This CDR3 has 14 amino acids. CDR3 in DNA: TGTGCCAGCAGCCAACGACAGTCGGATTCACCCCTCCACTTT. Its translation: CASSQRQSDSPLHF.

This clone turned up a few times. The DNA for the CDR3 is TGTGCCAGCAGCGTATCGGAATCAGGGTTCACTGAAGCTTTCTTT. It codes for CASSVSESGFTEAFF. The chain combines TRBV9 with TRBJ1-1, with TRBD1 as a possible D gene (5 bases). CDR3 size: 15 residues. V shed 1 base and J shed 4 bases, with 14 bases lying between them. From germline, CDR1 is SGDLS and CDR2 YYNGEE.

This chain joins TRBV6-5 and TRBJ1-2, with 9 bases lining up with TRBD1. In germline, CDR1 is MNHEY, CDR2 SVGAGI. There are 15 residues in the CDR3. Trimming at V came to 2 bases and at J to 7 bases, leaving 8 bases not matched to a gene. The CDR3 loop reads CASSYQPGQGSGYTF. Here the CDR3 DNA reads TGTGCCAGCAGTTACCAACCGGGACAGGGAAGTGGCTACACCTTC.

The rearrangement joins TRBV12-3 or TRBV12-4 to TRBJ2-7; a possible D gene is TRBD2 (6 bases). Trimming took 6 bases from V and 3 from J, leaving 9 bases between them. The CDR3 totals 12 residues. The CDR3 DNA follows: TGTGCCAGCAGAGGAGGGGACTACGAGCAGTACTTC. Protein: CASRGGDYEQYF.

The chain joins TRBV7-8 to TRBJ2-7; D is unresolved. The CDR3 is 15 residues long. The V and J ends lost 5 bases and 2 bases respectively, with 16 bases between them. CDR1 and CDR2 from the germline V gene are SGHVS and FQNEAQ. The DNA of the CDR3 is TGTGCCAGCAGCAAATCACTTGGTCTCCCCTACGAGCAGTACTTC. This codes for CASSKSLGLPYEQYF. Filled out from reference TRBV7-8 and TRBJ2-7, the complete variable domain reads GAGVSQSPRYKVAKRGQDVALRCDPISGHVSLFWYQQALGQGPEFLTYFQNEAQLDKSGLPSDRFFAERPEGSVSTLKIQRTQQEDSAVYLCASSKSLGLPYEQYFGPGTRLTVT.

The J gene is TRBJ2-7, the V gene TRBV28; 8 bases match TRBD1. Germline V gene sequence: CDR1 MDHEN, CDR2 SYDVKM. CDR3 length equals 15 residues. The V segment lost 5 bases and the J segment 3 bases; nucleotides outside the gene matches: 9. The CDR3 sequence: CASSPGQGNDYEQYF. The CDR3 DNA is TGTGCCAGCAGTCCCGGACAGGGAAACGACTACGAGCAGTACTTC.

The chain uses TRBV5-1 and TRBJ2-1; D is perhaps TRBD2 (5 bases). Germline V gene lookup returns CDR1 SGHRS and CDR2 YFSETQ. V dropped 0 bases and J dropped 2 bases, with 9 bases sitting between them. CDR3 length: 15 residues. The CDR3 DNA reads TGCGCCAGCAGCTTGGTGGGAGTTGCCTACAATGAGCAGTTCTTC. Translating gives CASSLVGVAYNEQFF.

The chain combines TRBV18 with TRBJ1-6; 9 bases match TRBD1. The CDR3 is 16 residues long. Germline lookup yields CDR1 KGHSH and CDR2 LQKENI. V shed 4 bases, J shed 5 bases, and the junction held 6 bases outside the gene matches. The CDR3 nucleotides read TGTGCCAGCTCACGAAACGGACAGGGGAATAATTCACCCCTCCACTTT. It encodes CASSRNGQGNNSPLHF. Drawing the rest from reference TRBV18 and TRBJ1-6, the complete variable domain is NAGVMQNPRHLVRRRGQEARLRCSPMKGHSHVYWYRQLPEEGLKFMVYLQKENIIDESGMPKERFSAEFPKEGPSILRIQQVVRGDSAAYFCASSRNGQGNNSPLHFGNGTRLTVT.

The chain has TRBV11-2 and TRBJ2-7, with D unclear. Looked up from germline, CDR1 is SGHAT and CDR2 is FQNNGV. Between the trimmed V and J ends, which lost 4 bases and 4 bases, there was a span of 8 bases. This CDR3 has 12 residues. CDR3 protein: CASSSTGYEQYF. DNA of the CDR3: TGTGCCAGCAGCTCTACGGGTTACGAGCAGTACTTC.

The chain has TRBV28 and TRBJ2-3, with D uncertain. This CDR3 spans 13 amino acids. Trimming removed 3 bases from V and 6 bases from J, with 10 bases in between. From germline, CDR1 is MDHEN and CDR2 SYDVKM. CDR3 nucleotides: TGTGCCAGCAGTTTGGGAAGTCCGGATACGCAGTATTTT. Protein sequence: CASSLGSPDTQYF.

The V gene is TRBV5-1, the J gene TRBJ1-1; possible D gene TRBD1, 5 bases. CDR1 is SGHRS, CDR2 YFSETQ, per germline. This CDR3 is 14 amino acids long. Trimming removed 2 bases from V and 4 bases from J, with 12 bases in between. This CDR3 is CASSFGALGTEAFF. CDR3 nucleotide sequence: TGCGCCAGCAGCTTCGGGGCTTTGGGCACTGAAGCTTTCTTT.

The V gene is TRBV6-5, the J gene TRBJ2-7; 12 bases line up with TRBD2. The trim removed 6 bases at V and 6 bases at J, leaving 6 bases unmatched. Germline CDR1 and CDR2: MNHEY and SVGAGI. The CDR3 contains 14 residues. CDR3 nucleotide sequence: TGTGCCAGCAGACCCGGGACTAGCGGGTCCGAGCAGTACTTC. The encoded protein is CASRPGTSGSEQYF.

This chain connects TRBV5-1 to TRBJ1-1; D is perhaps TRBD1 (5 bases). Germline V gene lookup returns CDR1 SGHRS and CDR2 YFSETQ. This CDR3 comprises 9 residues. In nucleotides, the CDR3 is TGCCCCACGAGGGGAGAAGCTTTCTTT. It specifies CPTRGEAFF.

The rearrangement uses TRBV28 and TRBJ1-5; 7 bases fit TRBD1. CDR1 is MDHEN, CDR2 SYDVKM, per germline. Trimming cost V 5 bases and J 7 bases; bases outside gene matches: 8. The CDR3 has 14 amino acids. In DNA form, the CDR3 reads TGTGCCAGCAGTCCTTACAGGGGTGAGCAGCCCCAGCATTTT. Its translation: CASSPYRGEQPQHF.

The rearrangement links TRBV7-2 to TRBJ1-5, with a tentative D call TRBD1 (6 bases). In germline, CDR1 is SGHTA, CDR2 FQGNSA. With 6 bases removed from V and 0 bases from J, the gap between germline ends came to 15 bases. CDR3 length: 16 residues. The CDR3 DNA follows: TGTGCCAGCAGTCGCACACAGGGATATAGCAATCAGCCCCAGCATTTT. Amino acids: CASSRTQGYSNQPQHF.

The J gene is TRBJ2-3, the V gene TRBV29-1; 7 bases agree with TRBD2. The CDR3 contains 12 residues. The germline V gene has CDR1 SQVTM and CDR2 ANQGSEA. J gave up 6 bases and V 6 bases, and 6 bases lay outside the gene matches. In DNA form, the CDR3 reads TGCAGCGTCAGCGGGGCAGCGGATACGCAGTATTTT. Translated, it gives CSVSGAADTQYF.

The J gene is TRBJ2-1, the V gene TRBV4-2, with TRBD2 matching 11 bases. The germline V gene encodes CDR1 LGHNA and CDR2 YNFKEQ. This CDR3 has 16 residues. Trimming removed 1 base from V and 8 bases from J; junction bases left unmatched: 7. For the CDR3, the DNA is TGTGCCAGCAGCCAAGCTAGCGGGGGGTTCAGAGATGAGCAGTTCTTC. The encoded protein is CASSQASGGFRDEQFF.

J is TRBJ2-2 and V is TRBV2; 7 bases map to TRBD1. The V gene's germline CDR1 is SNHLY and CDR2 FYNNEI. This CDR3 is 16 amino acids long. After removal of 2 bases from V and 1 base from J, the junction contained 4 bases not matched to a gene. The DNA of the CDR3 is TGTGCCAGCAGTGAATGGGGACAGATGAACACCGGGGAGCTGTTTTTT. Translation gives CASSEWGQMNTGELFF.

In DNA, the CDR3 is TGTGCCAGCAGTGGCACCTGGGACACTAACTCCTACGAGCAGTACTTC. As protein: CASSGTWDTNSYEQYF. The chain joins TRBV2 to TRBJ2-7, with D perhaps TRBD1 (6 bases). CDR3 length: 16 amino acids. CDR1 and CDR2 (germline): SNHLY, FYNNEI. The V and J ends lost 4 bases and 0 bases respectively, with 16 bases between them.

The chain is built from TRBV4-1 and TRBJ2-6, with D uncertain. V was pared by 0 bases and J by 1 base, with 16 bases between. From germline, CDR1 is MGHRA and CDR2 YSYEKL. The CDR3 has 19 amino acids. The CDR3 DNA reads TGCGCCAGCAGCCAAGATGCGGCCCTGATACCATCTGGGGCCAACGTCCTGACTTTC. It yields the protein CASSQDAALIPSGANVLTF.

The V gene is TRBV7-9, the J gene TRBJ2-3; 9 bases are a match to TRBD2. This CDR3 spans 16 amino acids. V shed 3 bases, J shed 4 bases, and the junction held 8 bases outside the gene matches. CDR1 is SEHNR and CDR2 is FQNEAQ in the germline V gene (reference sequence). CDR3 DNA sequence: TGTGCCAGCAGCTTGGCGGGGGGGCCTGTGTCAGATACGCAGTATTTT. Translation: CASSLAGGPVSDTQYF.

The chain recombines TRBV28 with TRBJ2-3; unclear D gene. The germline V and J ends were trimmed by 6 bases and 0 bases, with 4 bases remaining between them. CDR1 is MDHEN, CDR2 SYDVKM, per germline. The CDR3 loop spans 12 amino acids. CDR3 DNA sequence: TGTGCCAGCAGCCAGAGCACAGATACGCAGTATTTT. This sequence encodes CASSQSTDTQYF.

J is TRBJ1-5 and V is TRBV5-8, with no clear D. V gave up 4 bases and J gave up 10 bases, with 12 bases separating them. CDR3 length: 12 residues. CDR1 is SGHTS, CDR2 YDEGEE, per germline. The CDR3 here is CASSTYPGPQHF. CDR3 sequence (DNA): TGTGCCAGCAGCACATACCCGGGACCCCAGCATTTT.